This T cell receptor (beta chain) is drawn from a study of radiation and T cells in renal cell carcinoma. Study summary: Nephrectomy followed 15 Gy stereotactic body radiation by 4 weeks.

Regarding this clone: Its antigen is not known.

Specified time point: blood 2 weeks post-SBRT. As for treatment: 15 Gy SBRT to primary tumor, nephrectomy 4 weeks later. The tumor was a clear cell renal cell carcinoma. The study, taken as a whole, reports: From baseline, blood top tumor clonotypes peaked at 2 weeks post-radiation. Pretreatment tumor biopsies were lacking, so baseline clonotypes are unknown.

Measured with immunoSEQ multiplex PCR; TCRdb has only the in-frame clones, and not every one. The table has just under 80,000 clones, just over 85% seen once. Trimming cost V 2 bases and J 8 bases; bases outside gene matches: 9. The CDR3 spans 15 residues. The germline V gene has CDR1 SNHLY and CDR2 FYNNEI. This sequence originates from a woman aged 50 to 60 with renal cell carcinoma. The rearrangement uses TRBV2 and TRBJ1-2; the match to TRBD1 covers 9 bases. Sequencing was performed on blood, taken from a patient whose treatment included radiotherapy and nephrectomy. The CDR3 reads CASSESRDRGDGYTF. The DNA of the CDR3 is TGTGCCAGCAGTGAAAGCCGCGACAGGGGGGACGGCTACACCTTC.